These 17 T cell receptor beta chains came from one sample sequenced in a study of blood T cell repertoires in COVID-19 (dated by TCRdb to 2018 to 2020). Library preparation was by the immunoSEQ multiplex PCR assay. The source is immuneACCESS, and TCRdb retained only in-frame sequences with V and J called. Part of the clones is not carried over; for the studies checked, unresolved V genes explain less than half of this, and the remainder is unexplained. For this sample the table gives about 190,000 clones, of which 80% to 90% were detected only once. The ten most abundant clones make up approximately 0.93% of the sample. Sample: peripheral blood. The receptor source for this set is a woman aged 18-29 years who had recovered from COVID-19.

The rearrangement links TRBV6-5 to TRBJ1-1, with D unclear. The V and J ends lost 1 base and 3 bases respectively, with 9 bases between them. The CDR3 runs 14 residues. Germline values: CDR1 MNHEY, CDR2 SVGAGI. CDR3 protein: CASSYFGEDTEAFF. CDR3 DNA: TGTGCCAGCAGTTACTTCGGAGAAGACACTGAAGCTTTCTTT.

This rearrangement joins TRBV6-5 to TRBJ2-5, with 7 bases that match TRBD2. Losses at the gene ends were 0 bases for V and 4 bases for J; bases not matched to a gene: 5. This CDR3 spans 15 amino acids. Germline V gene lookup returns CDR1 MNHEY and CDR2 SVGAGI. The CDR3 here is CASSYSAGGGETQYF. The CDR3 nucleotides are TGTGCCAGCAGTTACTCAGCTGGCGGGGGAGAGACCCAGTACTTC.

The chain couples TRBV19 to TRBJ1-1, with 12 bases fitting TRBD1. This CDR3 region has 17 residues. Germline V lookup: CDR1 LNHDA, CDR2 SQIVND (reference sequence). Trimming removed 7 bases from V and 0 bases from J; junction bases left unmatched: 9. The chain's CDR3 is CASKLHGTGGMNTEAFF. The DNA for the CDR3 is TGTGCCAGTAAACTGCACGGGACAGGGGGCATGAACACTGAAGCTTTCTTT.

The J gene is TRBJ2-1, the V gene TRBV7-3; 11 nucleotides line up with TRBD2. The CDR3 runs 15 residues. Germline V gene sequence: CDR1 SGHTA, CDR2 FQGTGA. Unmatched junction bases numbered 6, after V lost 1 base and J lost 10 bases. The CDR3 sequence is CASSLMLAGGGEQFF. The CDR3 bases are TGTGCCAGCAGCTTAATGCTAGCGGGGGGAGGAGAGCAGTTCTTC.

The CDR3 loop reads CASSLRLAGTSVETQYF. CDR3 nucleotide sequence: TGTGCCAGCAGCCTAAGACTAGCGGGGACCTCCGTGGAGACCCAGTACTTC. This chain links TRBV4-2 with TRBJ2-5, with 11 bases identical to TRBD2. Germline V lookup: CDR1 LGHNA, CDR2 YNFKEQ. Germline trimming cut 4 bases from V and 5 bases from J; bases unmatched to any gene: 12. The CDR3 loop spans 17 amino acids.

The chain uses TRBV7-9 and TRBJ1-2; D uncertain. Trimming cost V 5 bases and J 8 bases, with 12 bases left between them. Germline V gene lookup returns CDR1 SEHNR and CDR2 FQNEAQ (reference sequence). This CDR3 has 12 amino acids. The DNA of the CDR3 is TGTGCCAGCAGCCCCCCAGCGGGAGGCTACACCTTC. It specifies CASSPPAGGYTF.

On this clone: Other nucleotide sequences in the sample specify the same CDR3. The genes are TRBV5-1 and TRBJ1-1; D may be TRBD1 (5 bases). This CDR3 region has 13 residues. Germline V gene sequence: CDR1 SGHRS, CDR2 YFSETQ. The ends were cut back, 1 base at V and 4 bases at J, with 8 bases in the middle. The CDR3 sequence is CASSLRGRTEAFF. The CDR3 nucleotides are TGCGCCAGCAGCTTGAGGGGTCGCACTGAAGCTTTCTTT. The full variable domain, its missing parts supplied by reference TRBV5-1 and TRBJ1-1, is KAGVTQTPRYLIKTRGQQVTLSCSPISGHRSVSWYQQTPGQGLQFLFEYFSETQRNKGNFPGRFSGRQFSNSRSEMNVSTLELGDSALYLCASSLRGRTEAFFGQGTRLTVV.

This chain joins TRBV9 and TRBJ1-1, with D possibly TRBD1 on 5 matching bases. V was pared by 4 bases and J by 5 bases, with 12 bases between. The CDR3 extends over 13 amino acids. The germline CDR1 and CDR2 sequences are SGDLS and YYNGEE. CDR3 amino acids: CASSYAKGTEAFF. The CDR3 DNA reads as TGTGCCAGCAGCTATGCCAAGGGGACTGAAGCTTTCTTT.

This clone was counted between two and nine times. The rearrangement uses TRBV29-1 and TRBJ2-1, with TRBD2 identical over 7 bases. Germline V gene data show CDR1 as SQVTM and CDR2 as ANQGSEA. The CDR3 totals 14 residues. Trimming cost V 5 bases and J 5 bases; bases outside gene matches: 9. CDR3 sequence: CSVFGGSTHNEQFF. The DNA of the CDR3 is TGCAGCGTTTTTGGCGGGAGTACCCACAATGAGCAGTTCTTC.

This clone was observed once. V gene TRBV19 combines with J gene TRBJ2-2; TRBD2 matches at 13 bases. The germline gives CDR1 LNHDA, CDR2 SQIVND (reference sequence). V was pared by 7 bases and J by 4 bases, with 6 bases of the junction left unmatched. The CDR3 spans 16 residues. CDR3 protein: CASKTSGRRITGELFF. CDR3 sequence (DNA): TGTGCCAGTAAGACTAGCGGGAGGAGGATCACCGGGGAGCTGTTTTTT.

This rearrangement joins TRBV19 to TRBJ1-2; no firm D call. CDR1 and CDR2 (germline): LNHDA, SQIVND (reference sequence). Trimming removed 2 bases at V and 6 bases at J, with 13 bases between. This CDR3 has 14 amino acids. The CDR3 loop is CASSISFGRDGYTF. The CDR3 nucleotides read TGTGCCAGTAGTATATCGTTCGGGCGGGATGGCTACACCTTC.

The chain joins TRBV6-2 or TRBV6-3 to TRBJ2-7, with 9 bases fitting TRBD2. The V and J ends lost 6 bases and 6 bases, in that order; junction bases with no gene match: 12. CDR1 is MNHEY, CDR2 SVGEGT, per germline. The CDR3 is 15 amino acids. CDR3 protein: CASSGREGALREQYV. The CDR3 bases are TGTGCCAGCAGCGGGCGGGAGGGGGCGCTTCGCGAGCAGTACGTC.

This clone was detected only once. The chain carries TRBV25-1 and TRBJ1-1, with a possible D match to TRBD1 (6 bases). CDR1 is MGHDK, CDR2 SYGVNS, per germline. V dropped 4 bases and J dropped 6 bases, with 18 bases sitting between them. The length of the CDR3 is 15 residues. CDR3 DNA sequence: TGTGCCAGCAGTGTGGGAGGGGACAATGGGCCTGAAGCTTTCTTT. Translation gives CASSVGGDNGPEAFF. The full variable domain, in which reference TRBV25-1 and TRBJ1-1 provide the parts outside the CDR3, is EADIYQTPRYLVIGTGKKITLECSQTMGHDKMYWYQQDPGMELHLIHYSYGVNSTEKGDLSSESTVSRIRTEHFPLTLESARPSHTSQYLCASSVGGDNGPEAFFGQGTRLTVV.

The chain uses TRBV7-9 and TRBJ2-5, with no clear D. The CDR3 sequence is 15 residues long. Germline values: CDR1 SEHNR, CDR2 FQNEAQ (reference sequence). The V gene lost 3 bases and the J gene lost 5 bases, with 16 bases spanning the gap. CDR3 protein: CASSFIGGARETQYF. The CDR3 DNA sequence: TGTGCCAGCAGCTTCATTGGCGGAGCTCGGGAGACCCAGTACTTC.

The chain couples TRBV25-1 to TRBJ2-1, with TRBD2 identical over 9 bases. Germline V CDR1 and CDR2: MGHDK, SYGVNS. Unmatched junction bases numbered 6, after V lost 4 bases and J lost 8 bases. This CDR3 is 14 amino acids long. The CDR3: CASSVAGVGDEQFF. CDR3 sequence (DNA): TGTGCCAGCAGTGTAGCGGGAGTCGGGGATGAGCAGTTCTTC.

The rearrangement uses TRBV7-2 and TRBJ2-1, with TRBD2 identical over 7 bases. This CDR3 is built from 16 residues. Trimming removed 1 base from V and 4 bases from J; junction bases left unmatched: 7. Germline values: CDR1 SGHTA, CDR2 FQGNSA. CDR3 loop: CASSLDGGSPYNEQFF. CDR3 coding DNA: TGTGCCAGCAGCTTAGACGGCGGGAGCCCGTACAATGAGCAGTTCTTC.

The chain couples TRBV2 to TRBJ2-7; 7 bases line up with TRBD2. This CDR3 has 14 residues. From germline, CDR1 is SNHLY and CDR2 FYNNEI. V dropped 4 bases and J dropped 3; count of bases not matched to a gene: 6. CDR3: CASSGVAGNYEQYV. In DNA, the CDR3 is TGTGCCAGCAGTGGAGTAGCGGGCAACTACGAGCAGTACGTC.